This TCR beta chain is from a study of breast tumors, draining lymph nodes, adjacent tissues. The study, taken as a whole, reports: Luminal-like breast cancer showed significantly greater tumor-nontumor repertoire similarity than basal-like breast cancer did. Tumor repertoires ranked between lymph nodes and nontumor tissue in diversity, with V and J gene preferences. The data were judged consistent with most tumor T cells coming from lymph node and expanding in tumor. The lymph node origin of tumor T cells was framed as consistent with a hypothesis, not demonstrated.

The lymph nodes were axillary draining lymph nodes from breast cancer patients. V was clipped by 1 base and J by 12 bases, with 7 bases between them. Looked up from germline, CDR1 is SGHVS and CDR2 is FNYEAQ. The CDR3 loop spans 11 amino acids. One entry per CDR3 protein results from TCRdb running MiXCR on the multiplex PCR reads. This sample has around 140,000 distinct CDR3 sequences, with over 25% found just once. Details on this clonotype: The antigen remains undetermined.

Input material: axillary lymph node tissue. The TCR comes from a female donor with breast cancer. Some clones in this sample may be carry-over from other donors' samples. The J gene is TRBJ2-1, the V gene TRBV7-6; D not certain. The CDR3 DNA sequence: TGTGCCAGCAGCTTAGATAATACGCAGTTCTTC. Its translation is CASSLDNTQFF.